These 14 T cell receptor beta chains were all obtained from the same sample, sequenced in a study of T cells in Graves' hyperthyroidism and ophthalmopathy (dated by TCRdb to the late 2010s). Library preparation used multiplex PCR. Sequencing relied on an Illumina HiSeq 2000. The TCR beta CDR3 regions were amplified from the RNA transcripts. For the first round of RT-PCR on the TCR CDR3, the HTBI primer set was used together with the Qiagen OneStep RT-PCR kit. TCRdb itself trimmed the public reads at Q25 with fastp, ran MiXCR and retained productive beta chains. Under each unique CDR3 protein, matching rows form one entry showing the most common genes and DNA. The sample table records 300,000 to 450,000 distinct CDR3 sequences; roughly 15% of these occur just once. Approximately 35% of the sample is held by the ten biggest clonotypes. The sequencing sample was made of blood. Source of these receptors: a young woman with Graves' hyperthyroidism that later progressed to Graves' ophthalmopathy.

V gene TRBV27 combines with J gene TRBJ1-6; D gene ambiguous. Deletions cut 1 base from V and 8 bases from J, with 9 bases between. The CDR3 totals 14 residues. Germline V CDR1 and CDR2: MNHEY, SMNVEV (reference sequence). The CDR3 sequence: CASSLLPGHSPLHF. The CDR3 DNA follows: TGTGCCAGCAGTTTATTACCCGGCCATTCACCCCTCCACTTT.

This clonotype was observed many times. V is TRBV7-9 and J is TRBJ2-7; D possibly corresponds to TRBD1 (5 bases). This CDR3 has 15 residues. Germline loops: CDR1 SEHNR, CDR2 FQNEAQ (reference sequence). V dropped 4 bases and J dropped 1 base, with 14 bases sitting between them. In DNA form, the CDR3 reads TGTGCCAGCAGCTCAAACCGACAGCGTTCCTACGAGCAGTACTTC. Residues: CASSSNRQRSYEQYF.

This clonotype was recorded a few times. The CDR3 reads CASSLQGPEEQYF. For the CDR3, the DNA is TGTGCCAGCAGTCTACAGGGTCCAGAAGAGCAGTACTTC. V and J are TRBV6-1 and TRBJ2-7; TRBD1 might be the D (6 bases). The CDR3 spans 13 residues. CDR1 and CDR2 (germline): MNHNS, SASEGT. V was trimmed by 5 bases and J by 7 bases, leaving 15 bases between them.

This clonotype appeared many times. The chain links TRBV19 to TRBJ1-1; D unresolved. Germline assignment: CDR1 LNHDA and CDR2 SQIVND (reference sequence). Trimming removed 1 base from V and 4 bases from J, with 10 bases in between. The CDR3 covers 14 residues. The CDR3 nucleotides are TGTGCCAGTAGTATAGCAACGCGAGGCACTGAAGCTTTCTTT. Amino acid sequence: CASSIATRGTEAFF.

The rearrangement uses TRBV10-2 and TRBJ1-2; TRBD1 might be the D (5 bases). The ends were cut back, 6 bases at V and 4 bases at J, with 12 bases in the middle. This CDR3 spans 13 amino acids. The germline V gene has CDR1 WSHSY and CDR2 SAAADI. In DNA form, the CDR3 reads TGCGCCAGCAGAACACAGGTGAGCTATGGCTACACCTTC. Its protein product is CASRTQVSYGYTF.

This clonotype has more than one count but fewer than ten. This rearrangement joins TRBV20-1 to TRBJ2-2; no definite D call. The V gene lost 6 bases and the J gene lost 0 bases, with 8 bases spanning the gap. Germline V lookup: CDR1 DFQATT, CDR2 SNEGSKA (reference sequence). The CDR3 consists of 13 residues. The CDR3, as DNA: TGCAGTGCCACGACTGCGAACACCGGGGAGCTGTTTTTT. It encodes CSATTANTGELFF.

In this sample, this clonotype turned up many times. The chain combines TRBV7-2 with TRBJ2-3; D tentatively fits TRBD1 or TRBD2 (6 bases each). Trimming shortened V by 4 bases and J by 5 bases, and 13 bases separated the two germline ends. Per germline, CDR1 SGHTA and CDR2 FQGNSA. The CDR3 is 14 residues long. In nucleotides, the CDR3 is TGTGCCAGCAGCTCCAGGGGAGGACTAGATACGCAGTATTTT. Its protein product is CASSSRGGLDTQYF.

This clonotype was seen a single time. The chain links TRBV6-1 to TRBJ1-2; the D is unclear. V lost 5 bases and J 2 bases, leaving 15 bases between the germline ends. Germline V gene data show CDR1 as MNHNS and CDR2 as SASEGT. The CDR3 is made up of 15 amino acids. The CDR3 loop reads CASSPLENSNYGYTF. DNA of the CDR3: TGTGCCAGCAGTCCCTTAGAGAACAGCAACTATGGCTACACCTTC.

The J gene is TRBJ2-1, the V gene TRBV9, with 8 nucleotides matching TRBD1. The CDR3 contains 14 residues. Germline trimming cut 0 bases from V and 10 bases from J; bases unmatched to any gene: 6. Germline CDR1 and CDR2: SGDLS and YYNGEE. Written as DNA, the CDR3 is TGTGCCAGCAGCGTAGCGACAGGGGAGCACGAGCAGTTCTTC. Amino acid sequence: CASSVATGEHEQFF. The whole variable domain, remainder taken from reference TRBV9 and TRBJ2-1, is DSGVTQTPKHLITATGQRVTLRCSPRSGDLSVYWYQQSLDQGLQFLIQYYNGEERAKGNILERFSAQQFPDLHSELNLSSLELGDSALYFCASSVATGEHEQFFGPGTRLTVL.

This clonotype was recorded a few times. The chain recombines TRBV28 with TRBJ2-7; D unresolved. The CDR3 loop spans 15 amino acids. V was trimmed by 6 bases and J by 0 bases, leaving 15 bases between them. Germline CDR1 reads MDHEN; CDR2 reads SYDVKM. The CDR3: CASSQVFISSYEQYF. The CDR3 region has the DNA TGTGCCAGCAGCCAAGTCTTTATCAGCTCCTACGAGCAGTACTTC.

This clonotype has at least ten counts. The chain is built from TRBV10-3 and TRBJ1-1; D gene unclear. V shed 8 bases and J shed 1 base, with 8 bases lying between them. Germline assignment: CDR1 ENHRY and CDR2 SYGVKD. The CDR3 covers 12 residues. CDR3 residues: CAIQDPNTEAFF. The CDR3 DNA follows: TGTGCCATCCAGGATCCGAACACTGAAGCTTTCTTT.

This clonotype was counted at least ten times. The rearrangement links TRBV6-1 to TRBJ2-3; tentatively, D is TRBD2 (5 bases). CDR3 length: 15 residues. Germline V lookup: CDR1 MNHNS, CDR2 SASEGT. The ends were cut back, 5 bases at V and 0 bases at J, with 12 bases in the middle. CDR3 amino acids: CASSTTRGSTDTQYF. The CDR3 nucleotides are TGTGCCAGCAGTACGACACGAGGGAGCACAGATACGCAGTATTTT.

This sequence joins TRBV7-2 and TRBJ2-7; D is ambiguous. Deletions cut 5 bases from V and 4 bases from J, with 15 bases between. Germline values: CDR1 SGHTA, CDR2 FQGNSA. CDR3 length: 14 residues. In DNA, the CDR3 is TGTGCCAGCAGCCCAGGTGTTGAATATTACGAGCAGTACTTC. Its protein is CASSPGVEYYEQYF.

With respect to this clonotype: Since a much larger clone is just one base distant, this may be a read error. This rearrangement joins TRBV6-5 to TRBJ2-5; TRBD1 might be the D (6 bases). CDR3 length: 16 residues. Germline V gene sequence: CDR1 MNHEY, CDR2 SVGAGI. DNA of the CDR3: TGTGCCAGCGGTTATATCCCAGGGGTCAACCAAGAGACCCAGTACTTC. Translating gives CASGYIPGVNQETQYF.